This T cell receptor beta chain was identified in a study of blood T cell repertoires in COVID-19. Assay used: immunoSEQ multiplex PCR; TCRdb lists only in-frame clones, some missing. The profile shows about 180,000 clones, over 75% of them singletons. The source material was peripheral blood. The TCR comes from a woman aged 70 to 79 with acute or convalescent COVID-19.

The CDR3 sequence is CASSDSGLAEAFF. Written as DNA, the CDR3 is TGTGCCAGCAGCGACTCGGGTCTGGCTGAAGCTTTCTTT. The rearrangement joins TRBV6-6 to TRBJ1-1, with no clear D. V was shortened by 6 bases and J by 6 bases, with 14 bases between the two germline ends. Looked up from germline, CDR1 is MNHNY and CDR2 is SVGAGI (reference sequence). The CDR3 runs 13 residues.